Below are 28 T cell receptor beta chains sequenced from a single sample in a study of blood T cell repertoires in COVID-19. The assay was immunoSEQ multiplex PCR, and TCRdb's table has in-frame clones only and misses some. The repertoire holds 350,000 to 450,000 clones, with around 91% as singletons. The sequenced material came from peripheral blood. Every receptor here comes from a woman aged 40 to 50 with COVID-19, enrolled during active disease.

The chain uses TRBV5-5 and TRBJ2-2, with 8 bases aligning to TRBD1. The CDR3 length is 14 residues. Losses at the gene ends were 0 bases for V and 5 bases for J; bases not matched to a gene: 0. Germline values: CDR1 SGHKS, CDR2 YYEKEE (reference sequence). The CDR3 region has the DNA TGTGCCAGCAGCTTGGGGACAGGGACCGGGGAGCTGTTTTTT. Its translation is CASSLGTGTGELFF.

The chain uses TRBV5-8 and TRBJ1-2, with D possibly being TRBD1 (5 bases). CDR3 size: 15 residues. CDR1 SGHTS and CDR2 YDEGEE come from the germline V gene. V dropped 2 bases and J dropped 1 base, with 12 bases sitting between them. Here the CDR3 reads CASSFNLRVNYGYTF. CDR3 bases: TGTGCCAGCAGCTTCAACCTCAGGGTTAACTATGGCTACACCTTC.

The chain links TRBV19 to TRBJ1-5, with 8 bases aligning to TRBD1. Per the germline V gene, CDR1 is LNHDA and CDR2 is SQIVND (reference sequence). Trimming at V came to 4 bases and at J to 1 base, leaving 9 bases not matched to a gene. The CDR3 loop spans 17 amino acids. The CDR3 nucleotides read TGTGCCAGTAGTAGGACAGGGCGTGTTTGGAGCAATCAGCCCCAGCATTTT. Its translation: CASSRTGRVWSNQPQHF.

The chain carries TRBV6-4 and TRBJ2-5; the match to TRBD1 covers 7 bases. This CDR3 has 13 residues. With V trimmed by 4 bases and J by 7 bases, 6 bases remained unmatched. Germline V gene data show CDR1 as MRHNA and CDR2 as SNTAGT. DNA for the CDR3: TGTGCCAGCAGTGTGAACAGGGGACGGACCCAGTACTTC. It is translated as CASSVNRGRTQYF.

J is TRBJ1-2 and V is TRBV19; unclear D gene. V lost 7 bases and J 4 bases, leaving 13 bases between the germline ends. The CDR3 has 13 residues. The germline V gene has CDR1 LNHDA and CDR2 SQIVND (reference sequence). The CDR3 coding sequence is TGTGCCAGTACCAAGAGCGCTCTCTATGGCTACACCTTC. It yields the protein CASTKSALYGYTF.

J is TRBJ2-2 and V is TRBV27; D perhaps matches TRBD2 (6 bases). The CDR3 sequence is 14 residues long. Looked up from germline, CDR1 is MNHEY and CDR2 is SMNVEV (reference sequence). The V end lost 8 bases, the J end lost 5 bases, and 15 bases lay between the germline ends. CDR3 in DNA: TGTGCCAGCGGGGCAAATCGGGGGACCGGGGAGCTGTTTTTT. It translates to CASGANRGTGELFF.

V usage is TRBV27 and J usage is TRBJ1-5; D might be TRBD1 (5 bases). Germline CDR1 reads MNHEY; CDR2 reads SMNVEV (reference sequence). This CDR3 comprises 18 residues. Trimming shortened V by 0 bases and J by 1 base, and 16 bases separated the two germline ends. The CDR3 sequence is CASSLSSLTVNSNQPQHF. The CDR3 DNA sequence: TGTGCCAGCAGTTTATCGTCGCTGACAGTCAACAGCAATCAGCCCCAGCATTTT.

The CDR3 region is CASSSQPLGALLPYGYTF. The CDR3 DNA reads TGTGCCAGCAGTTCCCAACCCCTCGGAGCCCTCCTTCCTTATGGCTACACCTTC. The rearrangement joins TRBV27 to TRBJ1-2; D remains unclear. Germline-derived CDR1 and CDR2 are MNHEY and SMNVEV (reference sequence). The ends were cut back, 4 bases at V and 5 bases at J, with 26 bases in the middle. The CDR3 is made up of 18 amino acids.

As to this clone: Relative to the germline gene, one junction end is altered; a read error may explain this. Other DNA sequences from this sample encode an identical CDR3 as well. The chain joins TRBV7-3 to TRBJ2-1; perhaps TRBD2 as D (6 bases). Germline V gene sequence: CDR1 SGHTA, CDR2 FQGTGA. CDR3 length: 15 amino acids. In nucleotides, the CDR3 is TGTGCTAGCAGCTCTCGACTAGTGTCCTACAATGAGCAGTTCTTC. Its translation is CASSSRLVSYNEQFF.

In its sample, this clone was seen once. The V and J genes are TRBV6-2 or TRBV6-3 and TRBJ1-6; 9 nucleotides agree with TRBD1. With V trimmed by 1 base and J by 8 bases, 12 bases remained unmatched. From germline, CDR1 is MNHEY and CDR2 SVGEGT. This CDR3 contains 18 residues. The CDR3 loop reads CASSYFLPTGGAYSPLHF. The DNA of the CDR3 is TGTGCCAGCAGTTACTTTCTCCCGACAGGGGGTGCCTATTCACCCCTCCACTTT.

The rearrangement joins TRBV4-2 to TRBJ1-5, with 7 bases that match TRBD1. Germline loops: CDR1 LGHNA, CDR2 YNFKEQ. The ends lost 0 bases at V and 3 bases at J; junction bases unmatched: 5. The CDR3 is made up of 16 amino acids. The CDR3 bases are TGTGCCAGCAGCCAAGATTGGGACAGTGTCAATCAGCCCCAGCATTTT. Translating it yields CASSQDWDSVNQPQHF.

The chain combines TRBV28 with TRBJ1-1; 9 positions match TRBD1. Trimming at V came to 7 bases and at J to 11 bases, leaving 11 bases not matched to a gene. The length of the CDR3 is 13 residues. Germline assignment: CDR1 MDHEN and CDR2 SYDVKM. As DNA, the CDR3 is TGTGCCAGCACCCCGGGACAGGGACTTTCGGCTTTCTTT. Translation gives CASTPGQGLSAFF.

V and J are TRBV28 and TRBJ1-1; D is ambiguous. The germline gives CDR1 MDHEN, CDR2 SYDVKM. This CDR3 is built from 14 residues. Trimming removed 2 bases at V and 1 base at J, with 8 bases between. Here the CDR3 DNA reads TGTGCCAGCAGTTTAGAGTCGCCGAACACTGAAGCTTTCTTT. It yields the protein CASSLESPNTEAFF.

The chain employs TRBV27 and TRBJ2-1; 12 nucleotides line up with TRBD2. This CDR3 region has 16 residues. The junction had 9 bases not matched to a gene; V was cut back by 6 bases and J by 6 bases. The V gene's germline CDR1 is MNHEY and CDR2 SMNVEV (reference sequence). The CDR3 loop is CASSPLLAGGSNEQFF. CDR3 in DNA: TGTGCCAGCAGCCCCCTCCTAGCGGGGGGGTCCAATGAGCAGTTCTTC.

The chain is built from TRBV28 and TRBJ2-1, with TRBD2 matching 7 bases. CDR3 length: 21 amino acids. The germline gives CDR1 MDHEN, CDR2 SYDVKM. V lost 4 bases, J lost 1 base, and 22 bases stayed unmatched. The CDR3 nucleotides are TGTGCCAGCAGTTCCGGGTTGGGGGGGACCACCCACCTGGGGTCCTACAATGAGCAGTTCTTC. Translation: CASSSGLGGTTHLGSYNEQFF.

The V gene is TRBV28, the J gene TRBJ1-4; possibly TRBD1 for D (6 bases). Germline V gene sequence: CDR1 MDHEN, CDR2 SYDVKM. V lost 2 bases to trimming and J lost 8 bases, with 15 bases between them. The CDR3 length is 15 residues. This CDR3 is CASSLNRVGGEKLFF. The CDR3, as DNA: TGTGCCAGCAGTTTAAACAGGGTTGGAGGAGAAAAACTGTTTTTT.

This rearrangement joins TRBV14 to TRBJ2-3, with D unclear. There are 16 residues in the CDR3. The germline V and J ends were trimmed by 3 bases and 2 bases, with 15 bases remaining between them. The germline V gene has CDR1 SGHDN and CDR2 FVKESK. As DNA, the CDR3 is TGTGCCAGCAGCCAGGCAACTCAGGCTAACACAGATACGCAGTATTTT. Protein product: CASSQATQANTDTQYF.

The gene calls are TRBV7-2 and TRBJ2-7, with 7 positions matching TRBD1. Losses at the gene ends were 4 bases for V and 6 bases for J; bases not matched to a gene: 6. Per the germline V gene, CDR1 is SGHTA and CDR2 is FQGNSA. This CDR3 comprises 13 residues. The chain's CDR3 is CASSSDRITEQYF. The CDR3, as DNA: TGTGCCAGCAGCTCGGACAGGATAACCGAGCAGTACTTC.

This sequence joins TRBV5-4 and TRBJ1-6; TRBD1 is a possible D gene (6 bases). Trimming took off 4 bases at V and 8 bases at J, with 22 bases between the two ends. CDR3 length: 17 residues. Per the germline V gene, CDR1 is SGHNT and CDR2 is YYREEE (reference sequence). The CDR3 region is CASSPFRGGRSDSPLHF. DNA of the CDR3: TGTGCCAGCAGCCCCTTTCGCGGGGGGCGGTCCGATTCACCCCTCCACTTT.

The genes are TRBV2 and TRBJ2-3; weak D call: TRBD1 (6 bases). Germline V gene data show CDR1 as SNHLY and CDR2 as FYNNEI. The ends were cut back, 8 bases at V and 0 bases at J, with 12 bases in the middle. The CDR3 extends over 14 amino acids. The chain's CDR3 is CASLSQGSTDTQYF. In DNA form, the CDR3 reads TGTGCCAGCCTCTCGCAGGGGAGCACAGATACGCAGTATTTT.

The J gene is TRBJ1-2, the V gene TRBV5-4, with 7 bases that match TRBD1. The CDR3 has 15 amino acids. Germline values: CDR1 SGHNT, CDR2 YYREEE (reference sequence). The V and J ends lost 1 base and 6 bases, in that order; junction bases with no gene match: 9. CDR3 sequence (DNA): TGTGCCAGCAGCTTGTCCGGCAGGGGGTACGATGGCTACACCTTC. This gives the protein CASSLSGRGYDGYTF. Full variable domain (rest looked up from reference TRBV5-4 and TRBJ1-2): ETGVTQSPTHLIKTRGQQVTLRCSSQSGHNTVSWYQQALGQGPQFIFQYYREEENGRGNFPPRFSGLQFPNYSSELNVNALELDDSALYLCASSLSGRGYDGYTFGSGTRLTVV.

About this clone: The junction and the germline gene differ at one end; a read error may be behind it. J is TRBJ2-5 and V is TRBV7-7; TRBD2 agrees at 8 bases. The germline gives CDR1 SSHAT, CDR2 FNYEAQ (reference sequence). This CDR3 is built from 15 residues. The CDR3 region has the DNA TGTGCTAGCAGCTTCGGACTAGCCCCGGCGGAGACCCAGTACTTC. Protein sequence: CASSFGLAPAETQYF.

V gene TRBV27 combines with J gene TRBJ1-1; D unclear. The CDR3 loop spans 15 amino acids. The germline V gene encodes CDR1 MNHEY and CDR2 SMNVEV (reference sequence). The V and J ends lost 2 bases and 4 bases respectively, with 14 bases between them. CDR3 nucleotides: TGTGCCAGCAGTTTAAATCAGTGGGCCGGCACTGAAGCTTTCTTT. Protein sequence: CASSLNQWAGTEAFF.

This clone was observed once. This chain joins TRBV19 and TRBJ1-5; 7 bases are shared with TRBD1. Trimming at V came to 4 bases and at J to 0 bases, leaving 15 bases not matched to a gene. The CDR3 length is 19 residues. In germline, CDR1 is LNHDA, CDR2 SQIVND (reference sequence). The CDR3 protein is CASSTDRDRKFDSNQPQHF. In nucleotides, the CDR3 is TGTGCCAGTAGTACGGATCGGGACAGAAAATTCGATAGCAATCAGCCCCAGCATTTT.

The chain is built from TRBV28 and TRBJ1-1; 7 bases map to TRBD1. Trimming cost V 6 bases and J 4 bases; bases outside gene matches: 5. The CDR3 extends over 13 amino acids. Germline lookup yields CDR1 MDHEN and CDR2 SYDVKM. CDR3 region: CASRRTGSTEAFF. The CDR3 nucleotides read TGTGCCAGCAGGCGGACAGGCTCCACTGAAGCTTTCTTT.

This clone came up once. CDR3 DNA: TGTGCCAGCAGATTCCAGGGTAGTGGCTACACCTTC. It encodes CASRFQGSGYTF. The V gene is TRBV7-2, the J gene TRBJ1-2, with D maybe TRBD1 (5 bases). The CDR3 has 12 residues. Deletions cut 6 bases from V and 7 bases from J, with 12 bases between. CDR1 is SGHTA, CDR2 FQGNSA, per germline.

The V and J genes are TRBV5-1 and TRBJ2-6; 9 nucleotides line up with TRBD1. V was clipped by 4 bases and J by 1 base; unmatched bases: 3. In germline, CDR1 is SGHRS, CDR2 YFSETQ. The CDR3 is 16 residues long. The CDR3 nucleotides read TGCGCCAGCAGCCTCGGACAGGGGTCTGGGGCCAACGTCCTGACTTTC. It codes for CASSLGQGSGANVLTF.

This chain uses TRBV30 with TRBJ1-6; 7 bases match TRBD1. This CDR3 comprises 15 residues. Germline V CDR1 and CDR2: GTSNPN, SVGIG (reference sequence). V trimming: 3 bases; J trimming: 7 bases; junction bases outside the gene matches: 9. The CDR3 bases are TGTGCCTGGAGCACTCCAACAGGGGCCAATTCACCCCTCCACTTT. As protein: CAWSTPTGANSPLHF.